This note documents a single T cell receptor (beta chain) sequence. Which antigen it targets is not known. No much larger clonotype is one base removed from it; base qualities were not supplied. This record belongs to a study of lymphopenia after photon versus proton radiotherapy (dated by TCRdb to 2018 to 2020). A note on the overall study: The study compared the immunological effects of photon versus proton radiation therapy in patients with gastrointestinal tumors who developed high-grade lymphopenia. The 15 to 25 patients in the cohort had gastrointestinal tumors, were treated with either photon or proton therapy, and subsequently developed lymphopenia. The goal of the study was to describe how the two radiation modalities differ in their effects on the immune system.

Library prep was done by the immunoSEQ multiplex PCR assay. T cell repertoires were profiled with deep sequencing of rearranged TCR beta loci together with multiparametric flow cytometry. TCRdb took over this immuneACCESS table, retaining in-frame rearrangements with V and J assigned. Such tables are incomplete; in checked studies, under half of the missing clones stem from an unresolved V gene, and the remainder is unexplained. This sample holds 75,000 to 90,000 clones; around 80% were observed only once. The ten largest account for around 1.5% of the sample. What the study reported, not specific to this receptor: During treatment, patients who received proton therapy stayed relatively stable, whereas patients who received photon therapy lost naive T cells and TCR diversity and gained effector/memory populations. Across the cohort, among patients who died, a greater drop in TCR diversity after the nadir was inversely correlated with overall survival time. Once the lymphocyte count had reached its nadir, the repertoires of photon-treated patients showed oligoclonal expansion, particularly of CD8+ Temra cells, and this expansion drove the decline in diversity. The survival association was assessed only in patients who died, and the authors presented better survival with proton therapy as a possibility rather than a demonstrated result.

Relative to germline, V is missing 5 bases and J is missing 3 bases, with 14 bases of the junction outside any gene match. Taken from cysteine to phenylalanine, the CDR3 has 19 residues. Just the 57-base CDR3 DNA is kept, in frame starting at base 1. From a lookup of the germline V gene, CDR1 and CDR2 are SGHAT and FQNNGV. The input for sequencing was peripheral blood, taken from a patient treated with proton-based radiotherapy. This receptor was taken from a man aged 55-75 years with pancreatic cancer. The V and J segments used are TRBV11-2 and TRBJ2-3, with 13 central nucleotides matching TRBD2. The DNA sequence is TGTGCCAGCAGCACTAGGAGAAGGAGGACTAGCGGGAGAACAGATACGCAGTATTTT. Its translation is CASSTRRRRTSGRTDTQYF.